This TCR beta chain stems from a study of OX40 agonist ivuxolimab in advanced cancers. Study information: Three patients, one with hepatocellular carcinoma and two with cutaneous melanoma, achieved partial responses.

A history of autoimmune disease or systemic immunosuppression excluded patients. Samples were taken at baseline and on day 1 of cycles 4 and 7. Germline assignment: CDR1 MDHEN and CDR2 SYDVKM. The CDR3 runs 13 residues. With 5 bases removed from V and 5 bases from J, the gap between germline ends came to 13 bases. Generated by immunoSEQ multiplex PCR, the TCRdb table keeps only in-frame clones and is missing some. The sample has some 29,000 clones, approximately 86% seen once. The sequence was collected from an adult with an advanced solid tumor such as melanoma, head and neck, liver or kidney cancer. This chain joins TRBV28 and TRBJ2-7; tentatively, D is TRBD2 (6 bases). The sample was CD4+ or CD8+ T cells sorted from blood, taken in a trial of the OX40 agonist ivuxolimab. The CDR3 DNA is TGTGCCAGCAGTCCCACTCCTAGCGACGAGCAGTACTTC. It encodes CASSPTPSDEQYF.